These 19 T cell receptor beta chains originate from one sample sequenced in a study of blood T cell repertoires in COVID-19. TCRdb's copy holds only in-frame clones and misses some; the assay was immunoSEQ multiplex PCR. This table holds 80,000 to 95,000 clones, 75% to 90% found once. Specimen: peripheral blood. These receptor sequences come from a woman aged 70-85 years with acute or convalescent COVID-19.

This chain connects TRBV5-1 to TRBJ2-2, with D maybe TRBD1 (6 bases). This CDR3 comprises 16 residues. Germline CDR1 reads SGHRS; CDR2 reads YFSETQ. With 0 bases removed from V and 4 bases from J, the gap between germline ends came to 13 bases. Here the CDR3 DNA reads TGCGCCAGCAGCTTGGAAGGGGGTAGTCGCACCGGGGAGCTGTTTTTT. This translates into CASSLEGGSRTGELFF.

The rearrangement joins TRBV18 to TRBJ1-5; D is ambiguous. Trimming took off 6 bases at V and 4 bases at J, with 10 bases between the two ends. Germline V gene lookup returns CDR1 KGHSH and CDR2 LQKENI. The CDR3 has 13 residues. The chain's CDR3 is CASSPTENQPQHF. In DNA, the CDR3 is TGTGCCAGCTCTCCTACTGAGAATCAGCCCCAGCATTTT. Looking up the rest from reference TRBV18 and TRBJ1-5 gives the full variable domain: NAGVMQNPRHLVRRRGQEARLRCSPMKGHSHVYWYRQLPEEGLKFMVYLQKENIIDESGMPKERFSAEFPKEGPSILRIQQVVRGDSAAYFCASSPTENQPQHFGDGTRLSIL.

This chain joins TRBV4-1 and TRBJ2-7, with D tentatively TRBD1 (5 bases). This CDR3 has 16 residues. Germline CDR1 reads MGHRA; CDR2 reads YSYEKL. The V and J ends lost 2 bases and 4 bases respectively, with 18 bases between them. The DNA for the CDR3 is TGCGCCAGCAGCCAAAATCCTGACAGAGTCCTATACGAGCAGTACTTC. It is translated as CASSQNPDRVLYEQYF.

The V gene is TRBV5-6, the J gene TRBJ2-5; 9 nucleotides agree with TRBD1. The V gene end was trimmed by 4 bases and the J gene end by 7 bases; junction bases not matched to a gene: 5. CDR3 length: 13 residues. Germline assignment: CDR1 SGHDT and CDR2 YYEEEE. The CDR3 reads CASSGDRVGTQYF. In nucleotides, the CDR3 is TGTGCCAGCAGCGGGGACAGGGTCGGGACCCAGTACTTC.

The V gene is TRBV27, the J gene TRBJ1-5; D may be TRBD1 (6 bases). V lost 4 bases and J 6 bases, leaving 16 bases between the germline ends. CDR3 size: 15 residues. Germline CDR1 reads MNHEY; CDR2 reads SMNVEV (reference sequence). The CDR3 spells CASSSKQGLTQPQHF. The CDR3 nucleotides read TGTGCCAGCAGTTCAAAACAGGGTCTGACTCAGCCCCAGCATTTT.

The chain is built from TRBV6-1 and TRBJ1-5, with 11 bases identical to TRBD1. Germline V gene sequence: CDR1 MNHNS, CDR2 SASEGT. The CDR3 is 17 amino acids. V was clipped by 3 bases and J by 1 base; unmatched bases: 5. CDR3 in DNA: TGTGCCAGCAGTGAGGGGACAGGGGGTTTAAGCAATCAGCCCCAGCATTTT. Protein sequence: CASSEGTGGLSNQPQHF.

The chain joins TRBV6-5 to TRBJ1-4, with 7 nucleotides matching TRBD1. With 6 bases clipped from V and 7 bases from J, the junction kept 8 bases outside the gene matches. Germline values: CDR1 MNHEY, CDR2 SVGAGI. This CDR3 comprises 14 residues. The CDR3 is CASRRQGTVEKLFF. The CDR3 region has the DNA TGTGCCAGCAGAAGACAGGGAACGGTTGAAAAACTGTTTTTT.

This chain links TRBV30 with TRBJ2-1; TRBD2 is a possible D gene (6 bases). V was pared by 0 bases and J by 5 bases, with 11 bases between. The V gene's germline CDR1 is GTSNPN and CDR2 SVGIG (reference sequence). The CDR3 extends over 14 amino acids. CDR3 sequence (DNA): TGTGCCTGGAGTGTAGGGTGGGGGGACAATGAGCAGTTCTTC. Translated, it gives CAWSVGWGDNEQFF.

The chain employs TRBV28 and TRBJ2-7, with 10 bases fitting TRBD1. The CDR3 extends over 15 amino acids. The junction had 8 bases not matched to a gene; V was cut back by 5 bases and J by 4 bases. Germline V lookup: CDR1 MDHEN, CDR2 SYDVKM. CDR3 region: CASSGPGQGNYEQYV. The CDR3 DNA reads TGTGCCAGCAGTGGACCGGGACAGGGGAATTACGAGCAGTACGTC.

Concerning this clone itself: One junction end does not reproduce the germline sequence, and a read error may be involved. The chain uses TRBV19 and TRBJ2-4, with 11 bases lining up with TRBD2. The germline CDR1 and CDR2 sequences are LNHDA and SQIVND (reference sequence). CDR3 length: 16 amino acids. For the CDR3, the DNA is TGTGCCAGTAGTATCCCGGGACTAGCGGCCAGAAACATTCAGTACTTC. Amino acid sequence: CASSIPGLAARNIQYF. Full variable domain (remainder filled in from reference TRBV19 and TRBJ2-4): DGGITQSPKYLFRKEGQNVTLSCEQNLNHDAMYWYRQDPGQGLRLIYYSQIVNDFQKGDIAEGYSVSREKKESFPLTVTSAQKNPTAFYLCASSIPGLAARNIQYFGAGTRLSVL.

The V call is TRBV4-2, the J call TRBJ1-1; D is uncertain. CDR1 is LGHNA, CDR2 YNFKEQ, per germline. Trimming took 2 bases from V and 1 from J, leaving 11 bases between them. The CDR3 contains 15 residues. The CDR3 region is CASSQSARPNTEAFF. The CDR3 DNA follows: TGTGCCAGCAGCCAATCTGCGCGCCCGAACACTGAAGCTTTCTTT.

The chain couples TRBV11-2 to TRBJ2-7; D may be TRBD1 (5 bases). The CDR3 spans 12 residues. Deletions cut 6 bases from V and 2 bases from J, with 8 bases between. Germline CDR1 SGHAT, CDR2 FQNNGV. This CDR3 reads CASRGRPYEQYV. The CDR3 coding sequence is TGTGCCAGCAGGGGGCGACCCTACGAGCAGTACGTC.

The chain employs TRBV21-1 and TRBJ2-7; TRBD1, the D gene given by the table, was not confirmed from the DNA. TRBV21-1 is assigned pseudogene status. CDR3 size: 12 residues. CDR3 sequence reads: CASSSIVGGRYV. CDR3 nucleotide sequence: TGTGCCAGCAGCTCTATCGTAGGTGGGCGGTACGTC.

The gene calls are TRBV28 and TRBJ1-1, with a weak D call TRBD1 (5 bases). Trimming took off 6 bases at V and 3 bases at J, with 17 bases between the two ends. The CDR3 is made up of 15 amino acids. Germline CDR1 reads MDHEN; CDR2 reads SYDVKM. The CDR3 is CASRIPRGTYTEAFF. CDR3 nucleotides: TGTGCCAGCAGGATCCCACGCGGGACGTACACTGAAGCTTTCTTT.

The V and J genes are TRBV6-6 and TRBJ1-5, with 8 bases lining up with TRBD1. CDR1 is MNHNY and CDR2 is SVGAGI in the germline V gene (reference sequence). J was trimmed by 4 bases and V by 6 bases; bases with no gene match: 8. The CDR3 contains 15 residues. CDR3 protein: CASSDRGGLNQPQHF. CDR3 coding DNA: TGTGCCAGCAGCGACAGGGGCGGACTTAATCAGCCCCAGCATTTT.

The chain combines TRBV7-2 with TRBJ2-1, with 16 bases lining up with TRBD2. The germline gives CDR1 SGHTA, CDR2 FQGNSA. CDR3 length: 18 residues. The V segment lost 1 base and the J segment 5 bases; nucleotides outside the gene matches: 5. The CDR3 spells CASSLVGTSGGADNEQFF. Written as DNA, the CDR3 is TGTGCCAGCAGCTTAGTCGGGACTAGCGGGGGGGCAGACAATGAGCAGTTCTTC.

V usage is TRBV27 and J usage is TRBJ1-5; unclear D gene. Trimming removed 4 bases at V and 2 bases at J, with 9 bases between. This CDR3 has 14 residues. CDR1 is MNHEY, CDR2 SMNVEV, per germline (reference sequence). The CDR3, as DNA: TGTGCCAGCAGTTCTCCGGGAGGCAATCAGCCCCAGCATTTT. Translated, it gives CASSSPGGNQPQHF.

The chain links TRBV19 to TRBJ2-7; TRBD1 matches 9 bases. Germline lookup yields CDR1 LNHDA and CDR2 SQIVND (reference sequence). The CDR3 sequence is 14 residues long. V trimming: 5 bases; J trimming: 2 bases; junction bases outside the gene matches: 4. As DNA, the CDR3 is TGTGCCAGTAGTGTCGGACAGGGGCCCTACGAGCAGTACTTC. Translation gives CASSVGQGPYEQYF.

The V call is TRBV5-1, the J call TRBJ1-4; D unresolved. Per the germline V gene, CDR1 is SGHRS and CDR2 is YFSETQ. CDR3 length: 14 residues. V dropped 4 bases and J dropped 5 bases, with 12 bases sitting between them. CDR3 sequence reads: CASSRRVPNEKLFF. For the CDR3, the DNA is TGCGCCAGCAGCAGACGGGTCCCAAATGAAAAACTGTTTTTT.